The entry that follows covers one T cell receptor (beta chain) sequence. Its cognate antigen is unknown. A much larger clonotype is one base distant, so this may be a read error. A sample-barcoded 5' primer and a J-beta primer mix were used in a second PCR of about 7 to 11 cycles. Each cDNA was tagged by a template-switch adaptor containing 12 random nucleotides. TCRdb recomputed calls from the 5' RACE reads with MiXCR, one row per CDR3 protein. The sample includes about 830,000 distinct CDR3 sequences, roughly 64% of them seen just once. This sample was included in a study of blood T cells in healthy people across ages. General observations from the study: Among long-lived donors, naive CD4+ cells were more numerous and diversity higher than in aged donors.

V shed 4 bases, J shed 6 bases, and the junction held 4 bases outside the gene matches. Germline CDR1 SGHNT, CDR2 YENEEA. The CDR3 has 14 residues. The genes are TRBV11-3 and TRBJ2-1; 9 nucleotides agree with TRBD1. This TCR derives from a man aged 25-45 years in good health. Input material: blood. This CDR3 is CASSCRDRVNEQFF. CDR3 DNA: TGTGCCAGCAGCTGCCGGGACAGGGTCAATGAGCAGTTCTTC.